These T cell receptor beta chains were read from a single sample in a study of regulatory T cells in long-lasting Graves disease. MiXCR was run by TCRdb on the multiplex PCR reads, yielding one entry per CDR3 protein. This sample yields 500,000 or so distinct CDR3 sequences, of which 12% to 15% are seen a single time; about a sixth belongs to the top ten. This sample was also put to use in a study of T cells in Graves' hyperthyroidism and ophthalmopathy.

Sequenced here: peripheral blood mononuclear cells (PBMCs), sampled at new diagnosis, from a patient treated with antithyroid drugs. The receptors derive from a woman in her forties or fifties with Graves disease. Each CDR3 is given with its conserved first and last residue. A D gene is named only where the DNA matches it firmly. Rows give clone size only sometimes, using once, few, many, or a class for an expanded clone.

size,J,length,D,V,CDR3,DNA
NA,TRBJ2-5,15,TRBD2,TRBV12-3/TRBV12-4,CASSLLPGGGETQYF,TGTGCCAGCAGTTTACTACCGGGGGGTGGAGAGACCCAGTACTTC
many,TRBJ2-5,19,TRBD2,TRBV12-3/TRBV12-4,CASSLVLAGGPSIQETQYF,TGTGCCAGCAGTTTAGTCCTAGCGGGAGGGCCTTCGATTCAAGAGACCCAGTACTTC
NA,TRBJ1-5,17,TRBD1,TRBV7-9,CASSLEPGQGGNQPQHF,TGTGCCAGCAGCTTAGAACCGGGACAGGGAGGGAATCAGCCCCAGCATTTT
many,TRBJ2-3,15,NA,TRBV2,CASTDRQASTDTQYF,TGTGCCAGCACCGACAGACAGGCCAGCACAGATACGCAGTATTTT
many,TRBJ1-2,16,NA,TRBV28,CASRGTVGQIMNGYTF,TGTGCCAGCAGGGGAACTGTTGGACAGATCATGAATGGCTACACCTTC
NA,TRBJ1-1,17,NA,TRBV9,CASSVASYLDRDIEAFF,TGTGCCAGCAGCGTAGCGTCATATTTGGACCGCGACATCGAAGCTTTCTTT
NA,TRBJ2-7,17,NA,TRBV6-5,CASSYSNQDRTFYEQYF,TGTGCCAGCAGTTACTCGAACCAAGATAGAACTTTTTACGAGCAGTACTTC
many,TRBJ2-7,10,NA,TRBV2,CASGDYEQYF,TGTGCCAGCGGAGACTACGAGCAGTACTTC
many,TRBJ2-2,16,NA,TRBV7-9,CASPSGRSANTGELFF,TGTGCCAGTCCCTCGGGCAGGAGCGCGAACACCGGGGAGCTGTTTTTT
NA,TRBJ2-7,13,NA,TRBV9,CASSVDGRAEQYF,TGTGCCAGCAGCGTAGATGGTAGGGCCGAGCAGTACTTC
NA,TRBJ2-3,18,TRBD2,TRBV10-3,CAIRYRDPGTKSTDTQYF,TGTGCCATCAGGTACCGGGACCCCGGGACTAAGAGCACAGATACGCAGTATTTT
many,TRBJ2-1,17,TRBD2,TRBV28,CASSFGVVGGPYNEQFF,TGTGCCAGCAGTTTTGGGGTGGTGGGAGGGCCGTACAATGAGCAGTTCTTC
NA,TRBJ2-1,14,TRBD2,TRBV27,CASSLLPSGRGAFF,TGTGCCAGCAGTTTATTGCCTAGCGGGAGGGGAGCGTTCTTC
many,TRBJ2-7,15,TRBD1,TRBV3-1,CASSYGTGGPYEQYF,TGTGCCAGCAGCTACGGGACAGGGGGGCCCTACGAGCAGTACTTC
NA,TRBJ2-2,15,NA,TRBV13,CASSGRTSNTGDLFF,TGTGCCAGCAGTGGAAGGACCTCGAACACCGGGGACCTGTTTTTT
NA,TRBJ2-7,15,NA,TRBV7-9,CASSSLGGRTYEQYF,TGTGCCAGCAGCTCCCTAGGAGGGCGAACCTACGAGCAGTACTTC
few,TRBJ2-1,15,TRBD2,TRBV5-1,CASSLGSGRAIEQFF,TGCGCCAGCAGCTTGGGGAGCGGGAGGGCCATTGAGCAGTTCTTC
few,TRBJ1-6,12,NA,TRBV28,CASSHGSSPLHF,TGTGCCAGCAGTCACGGGAGTTCACCCCTCCACTTT
NA,TRBJ2-7,15,TRBD1,TRBV5-1,CASSMGDRVMYEQYF,TGCGCCAGCAGCATGGGGGACAGGGTCATGTACGAGCAGTACTTC
NA,TRBJ2-5,15,TRBD2,TRBV5-1,CASSPFEAGGQTQYF,TGCGCCAGCAGCCCTTTTGAAGCGGGAGGACAGACCCAGTACTTC
many,TRBJ2-7,12,NA,TRBV28,CASQITGYEQYF,TGTGCCAGCCAAATTACAGGCTACGAGCAGTACTTC
many,TRBJ2-1,15,TRBD1,TRBV29-1,CSVEWADRLYNEQFF,TGCAGCGTTGAGTGGGCGGACAGGCTATACAATGAGCAGTTCTTC
many,TRBJ1-5,15,TRBD1,TRBV5-1,CASSLGDSVNQPQHF,TGCGCCAGCAGCTTGGGGGACAGCGTCAATCAGCCCCAGCATTTT
many,TRBJ2-7,14,TRBD1,TRBV27,CASSSPGHRQGQYF,TGTGCCAGCAGTTCCCCGGGACATCGACAGGGGCAGTACTTC
NA,TRBJ2-3,14,NA,TRBV28,CASSPPRDTDTQYF,TGTGCCAGCAGCCCCCCGCGGGACACAGATACGCAGTATTTT
many,TRBJ2-3,13,NA,TRBV12-3/TRBV12-4,CASRGSLPDTQYF,TGTGCCAGCAGAGGTTCCCTCCCAGATACGCAGTATTTT
many,TRBJ1-1,16,NA,TRBV27,CASSSADGLLNTEAFF,TGTGCCAGCAGTTCCGCGGACGGACTTTTGAACACTGAAGCTTTCTTT
many,TRBJ2-3,16,TRBD2,TRBV2,CASSETSGSGTDTQYF,TGTGCCAGCAGTGAGACTAGCGGGAGCGGCACAGATACGCAGTATTTT
many,TRBJ2-5,15,TRBD1,TRBV13,CASSAADRSQETQYF,TGTGCCAGCAGCGCCGCGGACAGGTCACAAGAGACCCAGTACTTC
NA,TRBJ2-7,15,NA,TRBV4-2,CASSQEWANSYEQYF,TGTGCCAGCAGCCAAGAGTGGGCCAACTCCTACGAGCAGTACTTC
many,TRBJ2-7,15,TRBD2,TRBV30,CAWSVQSGRAGEQYF,TGTGCCTGGAGTGTACAGAGCGGGAGAGCGGGGGAGCAGTACTTC
many,TRBJ2-5,15,NA,TRBV12-3/TRBV12-4,CASSPSLQGWETQYF,TGTGCCAGCAGTCCCTCCCTCCAGGGCTGGGAGACCCAGTACTTC
NA,TRBJ2-4,16,TRBD2,TRBV19,CASSIVASGSMDIQYF,TGTGCCAGTAGTATAGTGGCTAGCGGGAGTATGGACATTCAGTACTTC
few,TRBJ2-7,14,NA,TRBV11-2,CACSSRTGAYEQYF,TGTGCCTGCAGCTCCCGGACTGGGGCCTACGAGCAGTACTTC
many,TRBJ1-1,13,NA,TRBV29-1,CSVSAQLNTEAFF,TGCAGCGTTTCCGCACAACTGAACACTGAAGCTTTCTTT
many,TRBJ2-3,16,NA,TRBV27,CASSLKWGIRTDTQYF,TGTGCCAGCAGTTTAAAGTGGGGGATCCGCACAGATACGCAGTATTTT
NA,TRBJ1-1,16,NA,TRBV10-3,CAISGAPTGLDTEAFF,TGTGCCATCAGTGGAGCCCCGACAGGTCTCGACACTGAAGCTTTCTTT
many,TRBJ2-5,15,NA,TRBV3-1,CASSQDVDRAETQYF,TGTGCCAGCAGCCAAGATGTGGACCGGGCAGAGACCCAGTACTTC
NA,TRBJ1-1,14,TRBD1,TRBV5-1,CASSLGGLAAEAFF,TGTGCCAGCAGCTTAGGGGGCCTAGCCGCTGAAGCTTTCTTT
many,TRBJ2-1,17,TRBD2,TRBV11-1,CASSLETSGSSYNEQFF,TGTGCCAGCAGCTTGGAGACTAGCGGGAGCTCCTACAATGAGCAGTTCTTC
few,TRBJ2-7,12,TRBD1,TRBV7-9,CASSPGKQGEYF,TGTGCCAGCAGCCCCGGTAAACAGGGGGAGTACTTC
NA,TRBJ2-7,15,TRBD2,TRBV5-1,CASNPREGITYEQYF,TGCGCCAGCAACCCGAGGGAGGGGATCACCTACGAGCAGTACTTC
many,TRBJ1-5,14,NA,TRBV28,CASSVNAGSQPQHF,TGTGCCAGCAGTGTCAATGCAGGGTCTCAGCCCCAGCATTTT
NA,TRBJ2-7,14,TRBD2,TRBV3-1,CASGLAGLPYEQYF,TGTGCCAGTGGACTAGCGGGATTACCCTACGAGCAGTACTTC
NA,TRBJ1-4,13,NA,TRBV28,CASKISGGEKLFF,TGTGCCAGCAAAATCAGTGGGGGTGAAAAACTGTTTTTT
few,TRBJ2-7,14,NA,TRBV28,CASSSPDNSYEQYF,TGTGCCAGCAGTTCCCCGGACAACTCCTACGAGCAGTACTTC
many,TRBJ2-1,16,TRBD2,TRBV6-2/TRBV6-3,CASSDGTSGIYNEQFF,TGTGCCAGCAGTGACGGGACTAGCGGGATATACAATGAGCAGTTCTTC
many,TRBJ2-3,18,TRBD2,TRBV7-9,CASSSRWDYSSSTDTQYF,TGTGCCAGCTCGTCCCGTTGGGACTACAGTTCGAGTACAGATACGCAGTATTTT
few,TRBJ2-2,13,NA,TRBV6-1,CASRGGWGGELFF,TGTGCCAGCAGGGGCGGATGGGGCGGGGAGCTGTTTTTT
few,TRBJ1-2,15,NA,TRBV12-3/TRBV12-4,CVSSLSRTTNYGYTF,TGTGTCAGCAGTTTATCTAGGACGACTAACTATGGCTACACCTTC
few,TRBJ2-7,15,NA,TRBV19,CASSTSDRSSYEQYF,TGTGCCAGTAGTACTTCGGACAGAAGCTCCTACGAGCAGTACTTC
many,TRBJ2-1,14,NA,TRBV28,CASTLLLDYNEQFF,TGTGCCAGCACTTTACTTCTGGATTACAATGAGCAGTTCTTC
NA,TRBJ2-7,15,NA,TRBV5-1,CASSSPGLGQAEQYF,TGCGCCAGCAGCTCCCCGGGACTTGGGCAAGCCGAGCAGTACTTC
NA,TRBJ2-1,15,TRBD1,TRBV7-9,CASSFGDRPYNEQLF,TGTGCCAGCAGCTTCGGGGACAGGCCCTACAATGAGCAGTTGTTC
many,TRBJ2-1,14,NA,TRBV12-3/TRBV12-4,CASSLRGKVSEQFF,TGTGCCAGCAGTTTAAGGGGAAAGGTCAGTGAGCAGTTCTTC
many,TRBJ2-2,13,NA,TRBV10-3,CAINYDNTGELFF,TGTGCCATCAATTACGACAACACCGGGGAGCTGTTTTTT
NA,TRBJ2-5,14,NA,TRBV25-1,CASSEPTTQETQYF,TGTGCCAGCAGTGAACCGACAACTCAAGAGACCCAGTACTTC
many,TRBJ2-7,16,TRBD1,TRBV2,CASSAPGTGWAYEQYF,TGTGCCAGCAGTGCCCCCGGGACAGGGTGGGCCTACGAGCAGTACTTC
few,TRBJ2-3,11,NA,TRBV24-1,CATAGGDTQYF,TGTGCCACCGCAGGAGGGGATACGCAGTATTTT